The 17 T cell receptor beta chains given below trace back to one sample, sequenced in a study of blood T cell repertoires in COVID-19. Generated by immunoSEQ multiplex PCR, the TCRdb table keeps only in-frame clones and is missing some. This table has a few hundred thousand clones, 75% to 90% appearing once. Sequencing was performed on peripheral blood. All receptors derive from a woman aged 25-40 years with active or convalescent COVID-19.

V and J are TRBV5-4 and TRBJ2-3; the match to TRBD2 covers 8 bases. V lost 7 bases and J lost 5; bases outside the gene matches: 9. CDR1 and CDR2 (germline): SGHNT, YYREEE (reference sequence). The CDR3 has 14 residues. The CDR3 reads CASGPGLGEDTQYF. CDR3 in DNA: TGTGCCAGCGGACCGGGACTAGGGGAAGATACGCAGTATTTT.

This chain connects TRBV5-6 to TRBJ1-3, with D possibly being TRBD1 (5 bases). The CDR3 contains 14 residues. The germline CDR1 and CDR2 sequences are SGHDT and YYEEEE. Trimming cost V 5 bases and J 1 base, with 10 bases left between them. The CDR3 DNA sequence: TGTGCCAGCAGAGATTCAGGGTCTGGAAACACCATATATTTT. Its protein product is CASRDSGSGNTIYF.

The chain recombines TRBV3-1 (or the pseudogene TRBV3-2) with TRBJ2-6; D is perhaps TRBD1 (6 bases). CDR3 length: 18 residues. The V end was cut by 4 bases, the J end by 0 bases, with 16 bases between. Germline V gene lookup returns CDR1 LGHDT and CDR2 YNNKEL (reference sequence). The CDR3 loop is CASSPITTGSSGANVLTF. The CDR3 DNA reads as TGTGCCAGCAGCCCAATAACGACAGGTTCCTCTGGGGCCAACGTCCTGACTTTC.

CDR3 residues: CASSERGDRDGYTF. The CDR3 DNA follows: TGTGCCAGCAGTGAAAGAGGGGACAGGGATGGCTACACCTTC. This sequence joins TRBV6-1 and TRBJ1-2; 9 bases are shared with TRBD1. V shed 2 bases, J shed 6 bases, and the junction held 4 bases outside the gene matches. CDR1 is MNHNS, CDR2 SASEGT, per germline. The CDR3 consists of 14 residues.

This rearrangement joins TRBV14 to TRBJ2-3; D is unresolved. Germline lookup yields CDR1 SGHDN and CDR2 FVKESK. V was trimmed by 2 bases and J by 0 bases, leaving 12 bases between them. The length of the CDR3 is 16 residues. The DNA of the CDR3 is TGTGCCAGCAGCCAAACTTCTTTCATCAGCACAGATACGCAGTATTTT. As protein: CASSQTSFISTDTQYF.

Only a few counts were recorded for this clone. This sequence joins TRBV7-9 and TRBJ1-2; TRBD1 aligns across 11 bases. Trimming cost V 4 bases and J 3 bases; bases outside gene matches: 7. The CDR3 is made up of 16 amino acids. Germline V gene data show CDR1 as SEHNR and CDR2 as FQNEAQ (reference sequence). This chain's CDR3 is CASSSLEGQGDYGYTF. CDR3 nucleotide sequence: TGTGCCAGCAGCTCACTGGAGGGACAGGGGGACTATGGCTACACCTTC.

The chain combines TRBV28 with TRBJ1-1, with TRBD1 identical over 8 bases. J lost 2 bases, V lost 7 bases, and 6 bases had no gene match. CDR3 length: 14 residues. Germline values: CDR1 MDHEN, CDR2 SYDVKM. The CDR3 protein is CASISRGLNTEAFF. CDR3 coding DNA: TGTGCCAGCATTTCCAGGGGGCTAAACACTGAAGCTTTCTTT.

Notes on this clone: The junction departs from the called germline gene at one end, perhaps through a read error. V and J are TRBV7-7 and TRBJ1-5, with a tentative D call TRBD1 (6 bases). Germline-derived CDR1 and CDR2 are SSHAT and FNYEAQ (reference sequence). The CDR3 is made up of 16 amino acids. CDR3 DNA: TGTGCTAGCAGCTTAGAAGTAGAAGGGGGTGGTCAGCCCCAGCATTTT. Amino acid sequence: CASSLEVEGGGQPQHF.

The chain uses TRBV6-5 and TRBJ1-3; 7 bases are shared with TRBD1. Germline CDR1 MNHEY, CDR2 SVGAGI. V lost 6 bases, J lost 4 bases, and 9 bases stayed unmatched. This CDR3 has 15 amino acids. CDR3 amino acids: CASRPNPGQGNTIYF. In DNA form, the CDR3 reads TGTGCCAGCAGACCAAACCCGGGACAGGGAAACACCATATATTTT.

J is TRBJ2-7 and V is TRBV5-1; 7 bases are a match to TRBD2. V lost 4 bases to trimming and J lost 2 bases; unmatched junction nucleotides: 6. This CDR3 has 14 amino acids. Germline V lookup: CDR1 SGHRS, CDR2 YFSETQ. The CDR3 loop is CASSRGEGAYEQYF. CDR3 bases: TGCGCCAGCAGCCGCGGGGAGGGTGCCTACGAGCAGTACTTC.

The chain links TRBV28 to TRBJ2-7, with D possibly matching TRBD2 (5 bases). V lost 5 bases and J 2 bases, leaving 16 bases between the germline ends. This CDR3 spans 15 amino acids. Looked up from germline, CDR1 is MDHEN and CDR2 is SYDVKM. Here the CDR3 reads CASSGDGRGTYEQYF. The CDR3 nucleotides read TGTGCCAGCAGTGGGGATGGGAGAGGGACCTACGAGCAGTACTTC. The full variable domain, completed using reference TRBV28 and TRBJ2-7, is DVKVTQSSRYLVKRTGEKVFLECVQDMDHENMFWYRQDPGLGLRLIYFSYDVKMKEKGDIPEGYSVSREKKERFSLILESASTNQTSMYLCASSGDGRGTYEQYFGPGTRLTVT.

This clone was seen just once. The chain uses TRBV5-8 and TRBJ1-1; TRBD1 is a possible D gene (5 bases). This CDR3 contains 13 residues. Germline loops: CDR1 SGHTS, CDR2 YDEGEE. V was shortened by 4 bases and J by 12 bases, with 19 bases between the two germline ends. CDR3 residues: CASSLSGVGESFF. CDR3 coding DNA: TGTGCCAGCAGCCTTTCGGGGGTCGGGGAATCTTTCTTT. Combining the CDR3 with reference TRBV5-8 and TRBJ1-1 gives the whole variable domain EAGVTQSPTHLIKTRGQQATLRCSPISGHTSVYWYQQALGLGLQFLLWYDEGEERNRGNFPPRFSGRQFPNYSSELNVNALELEDSALYLCASSLSGVGESFFGQGTRLTVV.

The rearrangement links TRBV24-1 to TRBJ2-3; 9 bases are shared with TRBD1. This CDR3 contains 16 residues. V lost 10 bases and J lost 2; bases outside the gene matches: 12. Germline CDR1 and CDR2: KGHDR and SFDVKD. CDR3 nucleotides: TGTGCCACAAGAGGAACCGGGACAGGGTTCACAGATACGCAGTATTTT. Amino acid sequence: CATRGTGTGFTDTQYF.

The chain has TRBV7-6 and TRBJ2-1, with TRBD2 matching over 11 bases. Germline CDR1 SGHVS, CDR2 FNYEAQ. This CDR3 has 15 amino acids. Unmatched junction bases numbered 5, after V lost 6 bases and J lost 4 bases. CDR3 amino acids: CASSSGTSGYNEQFF. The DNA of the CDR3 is TGTGCCAGCAGTTCTGGGACTAGCGGTTACAATGAGCAGTTCTTC.

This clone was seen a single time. The CDR3 nucleotides read TGTGCCAGCAGCGGGGCTCCGGGACAGCTCTTAAATACGCAGTATTTT. This translates into CASSGAPGQLLNTQYF. The V call is TRBV9, the J call TRBJ2-3; 7 bases line up with TRBD1. The CDR3 consists of 16 residues. Germline assignment: CDR1 SGDLS and CDR2 YYNGEE. J was trimmed by 7 bases and V by 3 bases; bases with no gene match: 14.

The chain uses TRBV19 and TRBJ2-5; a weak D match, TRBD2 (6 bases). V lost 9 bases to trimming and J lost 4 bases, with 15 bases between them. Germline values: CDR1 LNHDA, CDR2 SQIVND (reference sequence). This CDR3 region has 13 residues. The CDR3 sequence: CASAPGVTETQYF. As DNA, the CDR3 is TGTGCCAGCGCCCCGGGAGTGACAGAGACCCAGTACTTC.

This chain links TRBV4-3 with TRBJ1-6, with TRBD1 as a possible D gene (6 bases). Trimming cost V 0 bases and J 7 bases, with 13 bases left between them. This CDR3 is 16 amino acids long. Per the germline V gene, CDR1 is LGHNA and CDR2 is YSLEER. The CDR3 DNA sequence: TGCGCCAGCAGCCAAGATGGCACAGGGAAAAATTCACCCCTCCACTTT. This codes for CASSQDGTGKNSPLHF.